This is a list of T cell receptor beta chains from one sample in a study of blood T cells in healthy people across ages. TCRdb reanalysed the 5' RACE reads using MiXCR and keeps one entry per CDR3 protein. This table has approximately 690,000 distinct CDR3 sequences, under 65% appearing once. The specimen was blood. The receptor set was obtained from a man aged 60-69 years in good health. Both conserved end residues are part of each CDR3. Each record gives: clone size, V gene, J gene, D gene, CDR3 DNA, CDR3 protein. The D gene is left open where the match is weak. Clone size is shown for a subset of rows, as once, few, many or a class of expanded clone.

.,TRBV7-2,TRBJ2-2,.,TGTGCCAGCAGCCCCCGGGCAGGGGGGGATACCGGGGAGCTGTTTTTT,CASSPRAGGDTGELFF
.,TRBV4-1,TRBJ1-1,TRBD1,TGCGCCAGCAGCTCCCGACAGGGCTGGAGTGAAGCTTTCTTT,CASSSRQGWSEAFF
few,TRBV27,TRBJ1-1,.,TGTGCCAGCTCCCGGGGACGCACTGAAGCTTTCTTT,CASSRGRTEAFF
.,TRBV2,TRBJ1-6,.,TGTGCCAGCAGCGGGAGGGGGTCACCCCTCCACTTT,CASSGRGSPLHF
few,TRBV29-1,TRBJ2-3,.,TGCAGCGTTGGTGAGGGGACCACAGATACGCAGTATTTT,CSVGEGTTDTQYF
.,TRBV7-2,TRBJ2-7,.,TGTGCCAGCAACTTAGTCTCGGGATACGAGCAGTACTTC,CASNLVSGYEQYF
.,TRBV7-2,TRBJ2-5,.,TGTGCCAGCAGCTCGGGACGCGGGGGCCTGGAGACCCAGTACTTC,CASSSGRGGLETQYF
few,TRBV27,TRBJ1-2,TRBD1,TGTGCCAGCAGACAGGGGGCGCGCTATGGCTACACCTTC,CASRQGARYGYTF
.,TRBV19,TRBJ1-1,.,TGTGCCAGTAGTATAAACATCCTTTCTGAAGCTTTCTTT,CASSINILSEAFF
.,TRBV2,TRBJ2-7,.,TGTGCCAGCAAAGGTTGGGGTTACGAGCAGTACTTC,CASKGWGYEQYF
.,TRBV6-6,TRBJ1-6,.,TGTGCCAGCAGCACTGGAACCGGACAGCTGGGGTCACCCTTCCACTTT,CASSTGTGQLGSPFHF
few,TRBV6-1,TRBJ2-7,TRBD1,TGTGCCAGCAGTCGATCTCTTGGACAGGGGGCATTGGGTGAGCAGTACTTC,CASSRSLGQGALGEQYF
.,TRBV4-2,TRBJ1-4,.,TGTGCCAGCAGCCAAGACGTTGGGAATGAAAAACTGTTTTTT,CASSQDVGNEKLFF
few,TRBV7-9,TRBJ1-2,.,TGTGCCAGCAGCTTCGAACTAGATGGCTACACCTTC,CASSFELDGYTF
once,TRBV25-1,TRBJ2-4,.,TGTGCCAGCAGTTTGTCAGGGACACCTAATCAGTACTTC,CASSLSGTPNQYF
.,TRBV12-3/TRBV12-4,TRBJ2-2,.,TGTGCCAGCAGTTCTAGGGACGGGGAGCTGTTTTTT,CASSSRDGELFF
few,TRBV7-2,TRBJ2-1,.,TGTGCCAGCAGCCAGACAGACTACAATGAGCAGTTCTTC,CASSQTDYNEQFF
.,TRBV2,TRBJ2-1,TRBD2,TGTGCCAGCAGTGGGACTAGCGGGTGGTATGAGCAGTTCTTC,CASSGTSGWYEQFF
.,TRBV4-1,TRBJ1-1,.,TGCGCCAGTAAAGGGGGGGGCGAGACTGAAGCTTTCTTT,CASKGGGETEAFF
.,TRBV20-1,TRBJ2-2,TRBD1,TGCAGTGCTAGATCCCACAGGGGAACCACCGGGGAGCTGTTTTTT,CSARSHRGTTGELFF
.,TRBV10-3,TRBJ2-3,.,TGTGTCATCAGTAAGACTAGTGCAGATACGCAGTATTTT,CVISKTSADTQYF
.,TRBV3-1,TRBJ2-1,TRBD2,TGTGCCAGCACCCGGGGGGTCGGAACCTTAGGAAATGAGCAGTTCTTC,CASTRGVGTLGNEQFF
few,TRBV7-8,TRBJ2-1,TRBD2,TGTGCCAGCAGCTTAAGGAGCGGGGGGATTCTCTACAATGAGCAGTTCTTC,CASSLRSGGILYNEQFF
.,TRBV29-1,TRBJ2-5,.,TGCAGCGTTCGGACCGCCTTGGGGGCTGGTGAGCAGTACTTC,CSVRTALGAGEQYF